These 15 T cell receptor beta chains were sequenced from one sample in a study of siplizumab effects on memory and regulatory T cells. Sequencing used immunoSEQ multiplex PCR; TCRdb keeps in-frame clones, though not all of them. The table has around 100,000 clones, around nine tenths seen once; the top ten hold around 1.1%. Specimen: CD4+ T cells sorted from blood. These receptors were collected from a human donor in good health.

This chain connects TRBV19 to TRBJ2-5; 11 bases map to TRBD2. The CDR3 runs 17 residues. Germline lookup yields CDR1 LNHDA and CDR2 SQIVND (reference sequence). With V trimmed by 5 bases and J by 2 bases, 10 bases remained unmatched. CDR3: CASSSQGLAEIQETQYF. CDR3 coding DNA: TGTGCCAGTAGTTCCCAGGGACTAGCGGAAATACAAGAGACCCAGTACTTC. Based on the CDR3 plus reference TRBV19 and TRBJ2-5, the full variable domain is DGGITQSPKYLFRKEGQNVTLSCEQNLNHDAMYWYRQDPGQGLRLIYYSQIVNDFQKGDIAEGYSVSREKKESFPLTVTSAQKNPTAFYLCASSSQGLAEIQETQYFGPGTRLLVL.

The J gene is TRBJ1-2, the V gene TRBV7-8; 8 bases align to TRBD1. V gave up 5 bases and J gave up 8 bases; unmatched junction bases: 7. Germline CDR1 SGHVS, CDR2 FQNEAQ. This CDR3 has 13 amino acids. The CDR3 nucleotides are TGTGCCAGCAGCCCTAACACAGGGGGAGGCTACACCTTC. As protein: CASSPNTGGGYTF.

This chain links TRBV10-3 with TRBJ2-7; 8 bases are shared with TRBD1. Germline-derived CDR1 and CDR2 are ENHRY and SYGVKD. This CDR3 contains 15 residues. The V segment lost 7 bases and the J segment 4 bases; nucleotides outside the gene matches: 12. In DNA form, the CDR3 reads TGTGCCATCAAAACATCCGGGACAGGTTCTTACGAGCAGTACTTC. The encoded protein is CAIKTSGTGSYEQYF.

The gene calls are TRBV5-8 and TRBJ2-5; D unclear. Looked up from germline, CDR1 is SGHTS and CDR2 is YDEGEE. The CDR3 covers 13 residues. V lost 4 bases to trimming and J lost 2 bases, with 9 bases between them. DNA of the CDR3: TGTGCCAGCAGCCCCGTACAGCAAGAGACCCAGTACTTC. Its translation is CASSPVQQETQYF. Supplemented by reference TRBV5-8 and TRBJ2-5, the full variable domain reads EAGVTQSPTHLIKTRGQQATLRCSPISGHTSVYWYQQALGLGLQFLLWYDEGEERNRGNFPPRFSGRQFPNYSSELNVNALELEDSALYLCASSPVQQETQYFGPGTRLLVL.

This rearrangement joins TRBV4-1 to TRBJ1-1, with 10 bases aligning to TRBD1. From germline, CDR1 is MGHRA and CDR2 YSYEKL. The CDR3 covers 14 residues. V dropped 8 bases and J dropped 2; count of bases not matched to a gene: 5. The CDR3 nucleotides are TGCGCCAGCTGCCGGGACAGGGGTAACACTGAAGCTTTCTTT. Protein: CASCRDRGNTEAFF.

This sequence joins TRBV28 and TRBJ2-3; D unclear. Trimming shortened V by 5 bases and J by 0 bases, and 12 bases separated the two germline ends. The CDR3 has 15 residues. Germline lookup yields CDR1 MDHEN and CDR2 SYDVKM. The CDR3 protein is CASSPPGVSTDTQYF. Written as DNA, the CDR3 is TGTGCCAGCAGTCCTCCTGGGGTGAGCACAGATACGCAGTATTTT.

The J gene is TRBJ1-1, the V gene TRBV11-2; no definite D call. CDR3 length equals 12 residues. The germline V gene encodes CDR1 SGHAT and CDR2 FQNNGV. Deletions cut 5 bases from V and 11 bases from J, with 15 bases between. In DNA form, the CDR3 reads TGTGCCAGCAGCCCCATATCCACCATGGCTTTCTTT. Translated, it gives CASSPISTMAFF.

The rearrangement joins TRBV30 to TRBJ1-4; D is perhaps TRBD1 (6 bases). There are 12 residues in the CDR3. With 8 bases removed from V and 5 bases from J, the gap between germline ends came to 12 bases. Germline V gene lookup returns CDR1 GTSNPN and CDR2 SVGIG (reference sequence). The CDR3 region has the DNA TGTGCCGGCCAGGGGACAAATGAAAAACTGTTTTTT. This encodes CAGQGTNEKLFF.

The chain couples TRBV6-5 to TRBJ2-3; 10 bases match TRBD2. In germline, CDR1 is MNHEY, CDR2 SVGAGI. The CDR3 runs to 16 residues. The junction had 3 bases not matched to a gene; V was cut back by 2 bases and J by 1 base. CDR3 in DNA: TGTGCCAGCAGTTACACCGGGACTAGCGGCACAGATACGCAGTATTTT. It encodes CASSYTGTSGTDTQYF.

This clone was detected once. V gene TRBV7-8 combines with J gene TRBJ1-5, with D tentatively TRBD1 (6 bases). Trimming took off 5 bases at V and 4 bases at J, with 6 bases between the two ends. Germline V gene data show CDR1 as SGHVS and CDR2 as FQNEAQ. This CDR3 comprises 12 residues. This CDR3 is CASSTGNQPQHF. The DNA for the CDR3 is TGTGCCAGCAGCACAGGGAATCAGCCCCAGCATTTT.

The genes are TRBV6-1 and TRBJ2-5, with D perhaps TRBD1 (6 bases). Germline CDR1 MNHNS, CDR2 SASEGT. V shed 0 bases and J shed 10 bases, with 18 bases lying between them. The CDR3 length is 15 residues. For the CDR3, the DNA is TGTGCCAGCAGTGAAGCTCCGCTGCCCTCAGGGGTCCAGTACTTC. This sequence encodes CASSEAPLPSGVQYF.

The chain links TRBV14 to TRBJ2-5; D unresolved. The CDR3 runs to 15 residues. Trimming took 2 bases from V and 2 from J, leaving 12 bases between them. CDR1 is SGHDN, CDR2 FVKESK, per germline. CDR3 sequence reads: CASSQYTYKQETQYF. The CDR3 DNA follows: TGTGCCAGCAGCCAATACACTTATAAGCAAGAGACCCAGTACTTC. Combining the CDR3 with reference TRBV14 and TRBJ2-5 gives the whole variable domain EAGVTQFPSHSVIEKGQTVTLRCDPISGHDNLYWYRRVMGKEIKFLLHFVKESKQDESGMPNNRFLAERTGGTYSTLKVQPAELEDSGVYFCASSQYTYKQETQYFGPGTRLLVL.

This chain links TRBV4-1 with TRBJ2-7, with 7 positions matching TRBD1. The ends lost 3 bases at V and 6 bases at J; junction bases unmatched: 14. The CDR3 contains 16 residues. Germline V CDR1 and CDR2: MGHRA, YSYEKL. The CDR3 sequence is CASSHPNRQGYPEQYF. CDR3 DNA: TGCGCCAGCAGCCACCCCAATCGACAGGGTTACCCCGAGCAGTACTTC.

The chain has TRBV18 and TRBJ1-6; perhaps TRBD1 as D (5 bases). The CDR3 runs to 16 residues. Deletions cut 0 bases from V and 7 bases from J, with 13 bases between. Germline values: CDR1 KGHSH, CDR2 LQKENI. CDR3 region: CASSPPGVRLNSPLHF. The CDR3 nucleotides are TGTGCCAGCTCACCACCGGGGGTACGGCTGAATTCACCCCTCCACTTT.

V usage is TRBV11-3 and J usage is TRBJ2-3; D gene unclear. Germline CDR1 and CDR2: SGHNT and YENEEA. The CDR3 runs to 13 residues. The germline V and J ends were trimmed by 5 bases and 2 bases, with 8 bases remaining between them. The CDR3 sequence is CASSAFNTDTQYF. The CDR3 nucleotides are TGTGCCAGCAGCGCCTTTAACACAGATACGCAGTATTTT.